This entry lists 28 T cell receptor beta chains sequenced from one sample in a study of T cell responses to AZD1222 COVID-19 vaccine. Profiled with immunoSEQ multiplex PCR; TCRdb holds only in-frame clones, not every one. The repertoire table contains about 140,000 clones. Sequencing was done on a sample of peripheral blood. The receptors stem from an adult in good health.

The chain carries TRBV4-2 and TRBJ1-3; no firm D call. The germline CDR1 and CDR2 sequences are LGHNA and YNFKEQ. The CDR3 length is 15 residues. V gave up 3 bases and J gave up 0 bases, with 9 bases separating them. The CDR3 is CASSQGIHSGNTIYF. The DNA of the CDR3 is TGTGCCAGCAGCCAGGGGATCCACTCTGGAAACACCATATATTTT.

The chain has TRBV12-3 or TRBV12-4 and TRBJ2-5; D assignment may be TRBD1 or TRBD2 (5 bases each). The V end was cut by 8 bases, the J end by 2 bases, with 12 bases between. This CDR3 contains 13 residues. CDR3 in DNA: TGTGCCAGCGCCCCCGGGACGCAAGAGACCCAGTACTTC. Residues: CASAPGTQETQYF.

This chain joins TRBV6-2 or TRBV6-3 and TRBJ1-1, with TRBD1 matching 7 bases. The CDR3 covers 15 residues. J lost 1 base, V lost 6 bases, and 8 bases had no gene match. Germline values: CDR1 MNHEY, CDR2 SVGEGT. Here the CDR3 DNA reads TGTGCCAGCAGCCGCACCGGGACAGCGAACACTGAAGCTTTCTTT. Translated: CASSRTGTANTEAFF.

The chain carries TRBV5-1 and TRBJ2-2; 9 bases agree with TRBD1. J lost 4 bases, V lost 4 bases, and 8 bases had no gene match. CDR3 length equals 16 residues. The germline V gene has CDR1 SGHRS and CDR2 YFSETQ. In DNA form, the CDR3 reads TGCGCCAGCAGCCGGCCGGGACAGGGCGCCACCGGGGAGCTGTTTTTT. The encoded protein is CASSRPGQGATGELFF.

The chain couples TRBV6-5 to TRBJ2-2; no definite D call. The CDR3 sequence is 14 residues long. Deletions cut 5 bases from V and 4 bases from J, with 11 bases between. Germline CDR1 and CDR2: MNHEY and SVGAGI. CDR3 in DNA: TGTGCCAGCAGTACCGATCGATCCACCGGGGAGCTGTTTTTT. It codes for CASSTDRSTGELFF.

The rearrangement joins TRBV6-6 to TRBJ2-1; D is ambiguous. The CDR3 loop spans 15 amino acids. Germline CDR1 reads MNHNY; CDR2 reads SVGAGI (reference sequence). V was pared by 5 bases and J by 0 bases, with 11 bases between. The CDR3 protein is CASSNQDISYNEQFF. CDR3 nucleotides: TGTGCCAGCAGTAATCAAGATATCTCCTACAATGAGCAGTTCTTC.

This chain uses TRBV4-2 with TRBJ2-2; no reliable D call. Germline-derived CDR1 and CDR2 are LGHNA and YNFKEQ. The CDR3 is 14 amino acids. V lost 0 bases, J lost 6 bases, and 8 bases lay in between. CDR3 DNA sequence: TGTGCCAGCAGCCAAGATCCCTTGGCCGGGGAGCTGTTTTTT. It yields the protein CASSQDPLAGELFF.

The CDR3 DNA is TGTGCCAGCAGATTCGCAGGGGGCACTGAAGCTTTCTTT. Translating gives CASRFAGGTEAFF. V usage is TRBV7-3 and J usage is TRBJ1-1; 7 nucleotides match TRBD1. Per the germline V gene, CDR1 is SGHTA and CDR2 is FQGTGA. The ends lost 6 bases at V and 4 bases at J; junction bases unmatched: 5. This CDR3 contains 13 residues.

The chain joins TRBV29-1 to TRBJ1-6; TRBD1 agrees at 7 bases. CDR3 length: 14 amino acids. V lost 7 bases to trimming and J lost 10 bases; unmatched junction nucleotides: 13. Germline V lookup: CDR1 SQVTM, CDR2 ANQGSEA. CDR3 sequence reads: CSATLGTGDSPLHF. The CDR3, as DNA: TGCAGCGCTACCCTTGGAACAGGGGACTCACCCCTCCACTTT.

The V and J genes are TRBV5-4 and TRBJ1-1; D not certain. Trimming left V 3 bases short and J 0 bases short, with 9 bases between. The germline V gene has CDR1 SGHNT and CDR2 YYREEE (reference sequence). The CDR3 contains 14 residues. The CDR3 nucleotides read TGTGCCAGCAGCTCAGGATTGATGAACACTGAAGCTTTCTTT. Protein product: CASSSGLMNTEAFF.

The J gene is TRBJ1-1, the V gene TRBV19, with a weak D call TRBD1 (6 bases). The CDR3 is made up of 17 amino acids. CDR1 and CDR2 from the germline V gene are LNHDA and SQIVND (reference sequence). V was pared by 5 bases and J by 3 bases, with 22 bases between. CDR3 in DNA: TGTGCCAGTAGTCGACCCGTCGACAGGCAGAGGGACACTGAAGCTTTCTTT. This sequence encodes CASSRPVDRQRDTEAFF. The complete variable domain, with remaining parts taken from reference TRBV19 and TRBJ1-1, reads DGGITQSPKYLFRKEGQNVTLSCEQNLNHDAMYWYRQDPGQGLRLIYYSQIVNDFQKGDIAEGYSVSREKKESFPLTVTSAQKNPTAFYLCASSRPVDRQRDTEAFFGQGTRLTVV.

This rearrangement joins TRBV3-1 (or the pseudogene TRBV3-2) to TRBJ1-2; tentative D call: TRBD1 (5 bases). Germline values: CDR1 LGHDT, CDR2 YNNKEL (reference sequence). The CDR3 consists of 12 residues. V dropped 6 bases and J dropped 8 bases, with 13 bases sitting between them. The CDR3 is CASSPGRQGYTF. Here the CDR3 DNA reads TGTGCCAGCAGTCCGGGACGCCAAGGCTACACCTTC.

This chain connects TRBV2 to TRBJ1-1; perhaps TRBD1 as D (6 bases). Germline CDR1 and CDR2: SNHLY and FYNNEI. The V and J ends lost 7 bases and 2 bases respectively, with 8 bases between them. There are 12 residues in the CDR3. In nucleotides, the CDR3 is TGTGCCAGCAAACAGGGCAACACTGAAGCTTTCTTT. Translation gives CASKQGNTEAFF.

The CDR3 nucleotides read TGCGCCAGCAGCGGCAGCGGTCTGGACAGGGAAGGCTATGGCTACACCTTC. This translates into CASSGSGLDREGYGYTF. V is TRBV5-1 and J is TRBJ1-2; 8 bases fit TRBD1. This CDR3 has 17 amino acids. Germline assignment: CDR1 SGHRS and CDR2 YFSETQ. J gave up 4 bases and V 4 bases, and 15 bases lay outside the gene matches.

The V gene is TRBV28, the J gene TRBJ1-2; D may be TRBD1 (5 bases). The CDR3 sequence is 14 residues long. Trimming shortened V by 6 bases and J by 13 bases, and 24 bases separated the two germline ends. The germline V gene has CDR1 MDHEN and CDR2 SYDVKM. The CDR3 nucleotides read TGTGCCAGCAGCCCAGGGCGCGTATGGCTGGGGCGCACCTTC. This translates into CASSPGRVWLGRTF.

The rearrangement joins TRBV19 to TRBJ1-1; a weak D match, TRBD1 (5 bases). Between the trimmed V and J ends, which lost 4 bases and 3 bases, there was a span of 15 bases. Germline assignment: CDR1 LNHDA and CDR2 SQIVND (reference sequence). The CDR3 runs 15 residues. The CDR3 spells CASSSNRWEDTEAFF. In DNA, the CDR3 is TGTGCCAGTAGTAGTAACAGGTGGGAGGACACTGAAGCTTTCTTT. Complete variable domain (other parts from reference TRBV19 and TRBJ1-1): DGGITQSPKYLFRKEGQNVTLSCEQNLNHDAMYWYRQDPGQGLRLIYYSQIVNDFQKGDIAEGYSVSREKKESFPLTVTSAQKNPTAFYLCASSSNRWEDTEAFFGQGTRLTVV.

Of note for this clone: Other DNA sequences in the sample encode the same CDR3. The gene calls are TRBV4-1 and TRBJ2-7, with 9 bases fitting TRBD1. The CDR3 extends over 15 amino acids. V lost 3 bases, J lost 0 bases, and 3 bases stayed unmatched. Germline V CDR1 and CDR2: MGHRA, YSYEKL. DNA for the CDR3: TGCGCCAGCAGCCAGGGACAGGGTGGCTCCTACGAGCAGTACTTC. It encodes CASSQGQGGSYEQYF.

The chain has TRBV5-4 and TRBJ2-5; 16 bases fit TRBD2. The V gene end was trimmed by 4 bases and the J gene end by 1 base; junction bases not matched to a gene: 4. The V gene's germline CDR1 is SGHNT and CDR2 YYREEE (reference sequence). The CDR3 is made up of 17 amino acids. The CDR3 loop is CASSGTSGGGGQETQYF. The CDR3 bases are TGTGCCAGCAGCGGGACTAGCGGGGGGGGAGGCCAAGAGACCCAGTACTTC.

The V and J genes are TRBV23-1 and TRBJ1-2, with 7 nucleotides matching TRBD1. TRBV23-1 is an open reading frame whose function is uncertain. The ends lost 5 bases at V and 2 bases at J; junction bases unmatched: 11. The CDR3 sequence is 16 residues long. The CDR3 coding sequence is TGCGCCAGCAGTACCAGTCCTCTGGGACAGAACTATGGCTACACCTTC. Residues: CASSTSPLGQNYGYTF.

This sequence joins TRBV28 and TRBJ1-1, with a weak D call TRBD1 (5 bases). V was pared by 5 bases and J by 11 bases, with 15 bases between. Per the germline V gene, CDR1 is MDHEN and CDR2 is SYDVKM. The CDR3 length is 12 residues. The CDR3, as DNA: TGTGCCAGCAGTACAGGCCTATTGAGGGCTTTCTTT. Amino acid sequence: CASSTGLLRAFF.

The rearrangement joins TRBV6-6 to TRBJ1-2, with a weak D call TRBD1 (6 bases). Looked up from germline, CDR1 is MNHNY and CDR2 is SVGAGI (reference sequence). With 2 bases removed from V and 3 bases from J, the gap between germline ends came to 13 bases. The CDR3 contains 15 residues. The CDR3 protein is CASSYPRGKDYGYTF. CDR3 bases: TGTGCCAGCAGTTACCCCAGGGGAAAGGACTATGGCTACACCTTC.

The chain employs TRBV7-9 and TRBJ1-6; no reliable D call. This CDR3 spans 13 amino acids. V was shortened by 0 bases and J by 6 bases, with 3 bases between the two germline ends. The germline gives CDR1 SEHNR, CDR2 FQNEAQ (reference sequence). The CDR3 reads CASSLAPNSPLHF. The CDR3 coding sequence is TGTGCCAGCAGCTTAGCCCCTAATTCACCCCTCCACTTT.

This rearrangement joins TRBV12-5 to TRBJ1-5, with 12 bases fitting TRBD1. The ends lost 1 base at V and 7 bases at J; junction bases unmatched: 5. The CDR3 has 16 residues. CDR1 is LGHNT, CDR2 FRNRAP, per germline. CDR3 bases: TGTGCTAGTGGTTTGGGGGGACAGGGGGCCGAACAGCCCCAGCATTTT. Its protein is CASGLGGQGAEQPQHF.

The chain uses TRBV18 and TRBJ2-5, with TRBD2 matching over 7 bases. Trimming at V came to 3 bases and at J to 5 bases, leaving 3 bases not matched to a gene. The V gene's germline CDR1 is KGHSH and CDR2 LQKENI. This CDR3 is built from 13 residues. The CDR3 spells CASSPGLVETQYF. Written as DNA, the CDR3 is TGTGCCAGCTCACCCGGACTAGTTGAGACCCAGTACTTC. The variable domain in full, completed from reference TRBV18 and TRBJ2-5, reads NAGVMQNPRHLVRRRGQEARLRCSPMKGHSHVYWYRQLPEEGLKFMVYLQKENIIDESGMPKERFSAEFPKEGPSILRIQQVVRGDSAAYFCASSPGLVETQYFGPGTRLLVL.

The chain recombines TRBV6-5 with TRBJ1-6, with a possible D match to TRBD1 (5 bases). The CDR3 has 14 amino acids. Trimming stripped 8 bases from V and 5 bases from J, with 13 bases between. Germline V lookup: CDR1 MNHEY, CDR2 SVGAGI. Here the CDR3 reads CASWAGMDNSPLHF. CDR3 DNA: TGTGCCAGCTGGGCAGGGATGGATAATTCACCCCTCCACTTT.

The chain carries TRBV15 and TRBJ2-2, with 9 positions matching TRBD1. V was pared by 5 bases and J by 5 bases, with 6 bases of the junction left unmatched. The length of the CDR3 is 15 residues. Looked up from germline, CDR1 is LNHNV and CDR2 is YYDKDF (reference sequence). CDR3 bases: TGTGCCACCAGCGTGGGGGGACAGGGAACCGGGGAGCTGTTTTTT. Translated, it gives CATSVGGQGTGELFF.

This rearrangement joins TRBV19 to TRBJ1-2; 9 nucleotides agree with TRBD1. The germline V gene has CDR1 LNHDA and CDR2 SQIVND (reference sequence). The CDR3 contains 14 residues. The V gene end was trimmed by 7 bases and the J gene end by 4 bases; junction bases not matched to a gene: 7. The CDR3 sequence: CASNRQGGFYGYTF. The CDR3 DNA reads TGTGCCAGTAATCGACAGGGGGGATTCTATGGCTACACCTTC.

The chain is built from TRBV6-5 and TRBJ2-2, with D maybe TRBD1 (6 bases). Germline V CDR1 and CDR2: MNHEY, SVGAGI. CDR3 size: 13 residues. V was clipped by 2 bases and J by 7 bases, with 8 bases between them. CDR3 in DNA: TGTGCCAGCAGTTACGCAGGGGTCGGGGAGCTGTTTTTT. Protein: CASSYAGVGELFF.